This TCR beta chain was identified during a study of T cells in narcolepsy. Study-wide points: HCRT-specific and TRIB2-specific autoreactive clonotypes appeared among same-patient CSF and blood CD4+ clonotypes.

Sequenced by immunoSEQ multiplex PCR; TCRdb stores in-frame clones only, minus some. The profile shows tens of thousands of clones, approximately 90% of them singletons. Comments on this clone: No antigen is known for it.

The sample consisted of CD45RA- memory CD4+ T cells from PBMCs. This sequence was found in a human donor with narcolepsy.

CDR3 nucleotide sequence: TGTGCCAGCAGCTGGCGGCAGCAGAACACTGAAGCTTTCTTT. This translates into CASSWRQQNTEAFF. This rearrangement joins TRBV11-2 to TRBJ1-1; D unresolved. The CDR3 has 14 amino acids. In germline, CDR1 is SGHAT, CDR2 FQNNGV. V shed 4 bases and J shed 1 base, with 10 bases lying between them.